The 5 T cell receptor beta chains in this list originate from one sample, sequenced in a study of cytomegalovirus exposure and HLA in healthy donors. Sequencing used immunoSEQ multiplex PCR; TCRdb keeps in-frame clones, though not all of them. This table holds under 250,000 clones, about nine tenths found once. Sample: PBMCs. These receptors originate from a woman aged 18-29 years in good health and CMV-seronegative.

This chain uses TRBV19 with TRBJ1-1; D unresolved. The CDR3 runs to 14 residues. The V and J ends lost 2 bases and 1 base respectively, with 8 bases between them. The germline V gene has CDR1 LNHDA and CDR2 SQIVND (reference sequence). The CDR3: CASSILGRNTEAFF. The CDR3, as DNA: TGTGCCAGTAGTATATTGGGCAGGAACACTGAAGCTTTCTTT.

Concerning this clone: At the DNA level, this CDR3 is encoded by other sequences in the same sample as well. The CDR3 DNA reads TGTGCCAGCAGTGAACGCAGGGGAAACTATGGCTACACCTTC. Its protein product is CASSERRGNYGYTF. The chain uses TRBV6-1 and TRBJ1-2, with a possible D match to TRBD1 (6 bases). The V end lost 2 bases, the J end lost 2 bases, and 9 bases lay between the germline ends. Germline CDR1 MNHNS, CDR2 SASEGT. This CDR3 contains 14 residues.

The chain employs TRBV10-2 and TRBJ1-1, with no clear D. V dropped 3 bases and J dropped 4 bases, with 6 bases sitting between them. CDR1 and CDR2 from the germline V gene are WSHSY and SAAADI. This CDR3 has 12 residues. This CDR3 reads CASSDRFTEAFF. CDR3 DNA sequence: TGCGCCAGCAGTGACAGGTTCACTGAAGCTTTCTTT.

This clone has only a few counts. The chain uses TRBV19 and TRBJ1-2; 7 nucleotides match TRBD1. This CDR3 spans 14 amino acids. The germline V gene has CDR1 LNHDA and CDR2 SQIVND (reference sequence). V lost 6 bases to trimming and J lost 8 bases; unmatched junction nucleotides: 12. In DNA, the CDR3 is TGTGCCAGTAGCACGAGGACAGGCGATTCGGGCTACACCTTC. Residues: CASSTRTGDSGYTF.

The CDR3 loop is CASSLFARTYGYTF. CDR3 coding DNA: TGTGCCAGCAGTTTATTTGCCAGAACCTATGGCTACACCTTC. The V call is TRBV28, the J call TRBJ1-2, with D uncertain. The CDR3 consists of 14 residues. Trimming left V 1 base short and J 4 bases short, with 10 bases between. The germline V gene encodes CDR1 MDHEN and CDR2 SYDVKM.